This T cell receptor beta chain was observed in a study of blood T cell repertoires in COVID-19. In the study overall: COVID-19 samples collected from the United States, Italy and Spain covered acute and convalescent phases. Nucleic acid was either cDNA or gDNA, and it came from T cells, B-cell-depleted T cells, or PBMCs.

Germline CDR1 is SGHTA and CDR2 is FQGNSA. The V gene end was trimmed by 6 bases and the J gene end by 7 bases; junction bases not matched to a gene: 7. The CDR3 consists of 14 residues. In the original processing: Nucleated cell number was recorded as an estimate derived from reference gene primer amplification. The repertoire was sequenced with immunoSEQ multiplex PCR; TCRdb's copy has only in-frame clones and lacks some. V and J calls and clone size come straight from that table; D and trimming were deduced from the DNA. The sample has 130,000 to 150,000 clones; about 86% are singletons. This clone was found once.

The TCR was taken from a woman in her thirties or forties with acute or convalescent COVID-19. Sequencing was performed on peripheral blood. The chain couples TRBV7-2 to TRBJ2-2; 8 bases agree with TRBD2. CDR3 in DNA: TGTGCCAGCAGTCCCCGGGGGGGGAACGGGGAGCTGTTTTTT. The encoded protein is CASSPRGGNGELFF.